A single TCR beta chain is shown here with its context. This clonotype was seen ten or more times. This clone's antigen is unknown. There are no base qualities to consult, and no much larger clone falls within one base. In the ophthalmopathy patients, disease was moderately to severely active, with a Clinical Activity Score of 3 or more, a NOSPECS grade of 4 or more, and a duration of less than 3 months. The study excluded patients with uncontrolled infections, other autoimmune diseases, pregnancy or lactation. Diagnoses were based on clinical symptoms, serum thyroxine and TRAb, thyroid ultrasound and orbital computed tomography. Ficoll-Paque density gradient centrifugation was used to isolate PBMCs from about 9.4 ml of fresh peripheral blood. Total RNA was extracted using Trizol reagent, and RNA quality was assessed on an Agilent 2100 Bioanalyzer. Trimming leaves V shorter by 6 bases and J shorter by 5 bases, with the junction holding 11 bases beyond the gene matches. The CDR3 measures 15 amino acids from cysteine to phenylalanine. Only the CDR3 region is kept as DNA, spanning 45 bases read in frame from base 1. The germline V gene encodes CDR1 DFQATT and CDR2 SNEGSKA (reference sequence).

TCR beta CDR3 regions were amplified from RNA transcripts. For the first round of RT-PCR on the TCR CDR3, the HTBI primer set was used together with the Qiagen OneStep RT-PCR kit. A second multiplex PCR round built the libraries, followed by size selection and purification. Sequencing of the libraries was done on an Illumina HiSeq2000 using paired-end 100 bp reads. The authors' pipeline ran thus. SOAPnuke was used to process the raw data, with reads discarded if the reads contained adapters or uncalled bases, had a mean Phred below 15, or lacked an exact constant-primer or identifier match. High-quality paired reads were merged using COPE v1.2.5, and each unique nucleotide sequence was defined as a clonotype. MiTCR v1.1 was used to align the clonotypes against IMGT TRBV, TRBD and TRBJ reference segments. The analysis was restricted to V-J combinations with a frequency above 0.0001, which together covered 99.2% of the repertoires. A TCS score was defined as the ratio between F50 (clonal expansion) and ExV (chaos), using BLOSUM62-based TCRdist between CDR3 peptides within each V-J. Welch's t-statistics and random forest reduced just over 500 V-J features to under 15, which were used in a naive Bayes classifier (R e1071). TCRdb ran its own pipeline on the public reads, namely fastp trimming at Q25 and MiXCR clone calling, and kept in-frame beta chains. Rows with one shared CDR3 protein collapse into an entry with the most common genes and DNA. TCRdb, not the original authors, processed these V and J calls. This sample is represented by hundreds of thousands of distinct CDR3 sequences; roughly 21% of them were singletons. Less than 55% of the sample belongs to the ten largest clones.

The data are from a study of T cells in Graves' hyperthyroidism and ophthalmopathy (dated by TCRdb to about 2019). Describing the broader study: Peripheral blood samples were taken at initial diagnosis, before any treatment was given. Whether ophthalmopathy could be predicted prospectively was tested in an independent validation cohort made up of 18 to 20 hyperthyroidism patients plus 17 patients who later progressed to ophthalmopathy. The paper reports TCR Vbeta CDR3 sequencing of over 120 peripheral blood samples: over 40 ophthalmopathy, approximately 74 hyperthyroidism and approximately 17 progressor patients. After sampling, hyperthyroidism patients received methimazole starting at 30 mg daily, and ophthalmopathy patients received high-dose intravenous methylprednisolone. To identify TCR V-J signatures that set the groups apart, the researchers used a discovery cohort of 100 or so patients, made up of 40 to 45 with Graves' ophthalmopathy and 57 with stable Graves' hyperthyroidism. The approximately 95 discovery patients were divided at random into training and test sets in a 7:3 ratio. Thyroid tissue and blood T-cell repertoires from more than five Graves' hyperthyroidism patients were also compared in the study.

On the study overall, not on this receptor specifically: Sample size was not statistically predetermined, and investigators were not blinded to group allocation. Ophthalmopathy was separated from stable hyperthyroidism by a 13 V-J signature model, with 85% to 90% sensitivity and 81% to 83% specificity obtained in cross-validation and 80%/75% obtained in testing. Most expanded thyroid clonotypes (frequency above 0.001) were also detected in blood, suggesting blood repertoires may reflect thyroid immune responses. In validation, the model predicted progression to ophthalmopathy with over 65% sensitivity and less than 80% specificity, a median of 6.5 months before onset.

This sequence originates from a man aged 40-50 years with Graves' ophthalmopathy. The chain was built from TRBV20-1 and TRBJ2-7; TRBD2 agrees with 12 junctional bases. Material: blood. The CDR3 loop reads CSAPRLAGGSHEQYF. The nucleotide sequence reads TGCAGTGCCCCGCGTCTAGCGGGAGGGAGCCACGAGCAGTACTTC.